The rows below give T cell receptor beta chains drawn from one sample of a study of tumor and adjacent non-tumor tissue in lung cancer. TCRdb called the multiplex PCR reads again in MiXCR, with one record for every CDR3 protein. The sample includes around 71,000 distinct CDR3 sequences, roughly 72% of them seen just once. Sequenced material: lung tumor tissue. Receptors were obtained from a woman in her 40s with non-small cell lung cancer. CDR3s include the opening cysteine and the closing phenylalanine or tryptophan. A D gene is named only where the DNA matches it firmly. Clone size, where shown, is once, few, many, or a class for clones that have expanded.

DNA: TGTGCCAGCAGTTGGGGCAGGGGGCTTGAAAAACTGTTTTTT; CDR3: CASSWGRGLEKLFF; D: TRBD1; size: many; V: TRBV6-6; J: TRBJ1-4
DNA: TGTGCCAGCAACCCACAGGGGGACTATGGCTACACCTTC; CDR3: CASNPQGDYGYTF; D: TRBD1; size: NA; V: TRBV7-9; J: TRBJ1-2
DNA: TGCAGTGCTAGGGACCTTCAAAAGGTCTCCTACGAGGAGTACTTC; CDR3: CSARDLQKVSYEEYF; D: NA; size: few; V: TRBV20-1; J: TRBJ2-7
DNA: TGTCGCAGCGGTAAAGGGGGTGTCCACGAGCAGTACTTC; CDR3: CRSGKGGVHEQYF; D: NA; size: few; V: TRBV6-1; J: TRBJ2-7
DNA: TGCAACGTTGTGTCGGATTGGGATACGCAGTATTTT; CDR3: CNVVSDWDTQYF; D: NA; size: NA; V: TRBV29-1; J: TRBJ2-3
DNA: TGTGCCAGCTGCGAGAGAATAGCGGGAGGACGTGACGAGCAATACTTC; CDR3: CASCERIAGGRDEQYF; D: TRBD2; size: NA; V: TRBV11-2; J: TRBJ2-7
DNA: TGTACAAGCAATCCCACGTCAAAAGAGACCCAGTACTTC; CDR3: CTSNPTSKETQYF; D: NA; size: NA; V: TRBV28; J: TRBJ2-5
DNA: TGTGCCAGTAGCCAAGGGACTAGCGGGGATACAAATGAGCAGTTCTTC; CDR3: CASSQGTSGDTNEQFF; D: TRBD2; size: NA; V: TRBV4-2; J: TRBJ2-1
DNA: TGTGGCGGCAGCCTAAGGGGACTGTACTGTGGGGCCAACGTCCTGACTTTC; CDR3: CGGSLRGLYCGANVLTF; D: NA; size: NA; V: TRBV11-2; J: TRBJ2-6
DNA: TGCAGTGCTAGAGCCCCGACAGAACCTAATGAAAAACTGTTTTTT; CDR3: CSARAPTEPNEKLFF; D: NA; size: many; V: TRBV20-1; J: TRBJ1-4
DNA: TGTGCCAGCAGCGAGCAGGGACTAGCCACTCATGGCTTC; CDR3: CASSEQGLATHGF; D: TRBD2; size: NA; V: TRBV7-8; J: TRBJ2-1
DNA: TGTGCCACCAGGGTCCTTACCGGGGGGCGGGAGACCCAGTACTTC; CDR3: CATRVLTGGRETQYF; D: NA; size: NA; V: TRBV6-1; J: TRBJ2-5
DNA: TGTGCCAGCAACTCCGCCAGAACAGATGCGCAGTATTTT; CDR3: CASNSARTDAQYF; D: NA; size: NA; V: TRBV11-2; J: TRBJ2-3
DNA: TGTGCCAGCAGCCAACTAAACTTAGCGGGGGGATGCACGGATACGCAGTATTTT; CDR3: CASSQLNLAGGCTDTQYF; D: TRBD2; size: NA; V: TRBV14; J: TRBJ2-3
DNA: TGTGTCAGCTGCCCCGGACAGGGTTCCTATGAGCAGTACTTC; CDR3: CVSCPGQGSYEQYF; D: TRBD1; size: once; V: TRBV11-3; J: TRBJ2-7
DNA: TGTGCAAGCAAGCGGGACAGGGGTATGAACACTGAAGATTTCTTT; CDR3: CASKRDRGMNTEDFF; D: TRBD1; size: NA; V: TRBV6-1; J: TRBJ1-1
DNA: TGTGCCACGAGTGACGCCAAGGACTACTCCTACGAGCAGTACTTC; CDR3: CATSDAKDYSYEQYF; D: NA; size: NA; V: TRBV24-1; J: TRBJ2-7
DNA: TGTGCCAGCATTTTTAATGGCTGGGGGACGGTCTACGAGCAGTACTTC; CDR3: CASIFNGWGTVYEQYF; D: NA; size: once; V: TRBV6-1; J: TRBJ2-7
DNA: TGCGCCAGCAGCTCGGACCAGCGGGTTGAAAAACTGTTTTTT; CDR3: CASSSDQRVEKLFF; D: NA; size: few; V: TRBV5-1; J: TRBJ1-4
DNA: TGTGTCAGCAGCTTATCAGGGTGCGAGCAGTATTTC; CDR3: CVSSLSGCEQYF; D: NA; size: NA; V: TRBV11-3; J: TRBJ2-7
DNA: TGTGCCATCAGTGGTCGGGGGCAGGAAAAACTGTTTTTT; CDR3: CAISGRGQEKLFF; D: NA; size: many; V: TRBV10-3; J: TRBJ1-4
DNA: TGTGCCGGCAGTTTCATCGGTCGGACTGCCCGAAAAACCTACGAGCAGTACTTC; CDR3: CAGSFIGRTARKTYEQYF; D: NA; size: NA; V: TRBV28; J: TRBJ2-7
DNA: TGCAGTACCTTCCCGCAAGAGACCCAGTACTTC; CDR3: CSTFPQETQYF; D: NA; size: NA; V: TRBV20-1; J: TRBJ2-5
DNA: TGCAGCGTTGCTGGGCCGGGAGGGCCGTACAGCAATGAGCAGTTCTTC; CDR3: CSVAGPGGPYSNEQFF; D: TRBD2; size: medium-sized; V: TRBV29-1; J: TRBJ2-1
DNA: TGCAGCGTTGAGGTCCCCAAGTGGGAGTCCTACAATGAGCAGTTCTTC; CDR3: CSVEVPKWESYNEQFF; D: NA; size: NA; V: TRBV29-1; J: TRBJ2-1
DNA: TGCAGTGCTACGATGTCTGGGGGGCCTTTGGGACTCCACACAGATACGCAGTATTTT; CDR3: CSATMSGGPLGLHTDTQYF; D: NA; size: NA; V: TRBV20-1; J: TRBJ2-3
DNA: TGTGCCAGCAGCTCCGTGGGGGACAATGAGCAGTTCTTC; CDR3: CASSSVGDNEQFF; D: NA; size: NA; V: TRBV7-3; J: TRBJ2-1
DNA: TGCGGCGTACGGACAGTGCTCTCCTACGAGCAGTACTTC; CDR3: CGVRTVLSYEQYF; D: NA; size: NA; V: TRBV29-1; J: TRBJ2-7
DNA: TGTGCCTGGAGAATCAGGGACATGCCTGGAAACACCATATATTTT; CDR3: CAWRIRDMPGNTIYF; D: NA; size: NA; V: TRBV30; J: TRBJ1-3
DNA: TGTGCCAGCAACGCAGGGCAACAGGGGGTGGCCTTTTTC; CDR3: CASNAGQQGVAFF; D: TRBD1; size: NA; V: TRBV7-8; J: TRBJ2-7
DNA: TGTGGCAGCAGCTCAGACACAGATACGCACTATTTT; CDR3: CGSSSDTDTHYF; D: NA; size: NA; V: TRBV11-2; J: TRBJ2-3
DNA: TGTGCCAGCAGCTTAGGCGCACTCACCGGGGAGTTGTTTTTT; CDR3: CASSLGALTGELFF; D: NA; size: NA; V: TRBV7-9; J: TRBJ2-2
DNA: TGTGCCAGCAGTTTTCAAGCAGGGTGGGTCACTGAAGCTTTCTTT; CDR3: CASSFQAGWVTEAFF; D: NA; size: many; V: TRBV28; J: TRBJ1-1
DNA: TGCGCCAGTAGTGAGGTTAGGGGGGTCTACAATGAGCAGTTCTTC; CDR3: CASSEVRGVYNEQFF; D: NA; size: NA; V: TRBV10-2; J: TRBJ2-1
DNA: TGTGCCTGCAATTCGGAGAGGGAGAAAGAAAAACTGTTTTTT; CDR3: CACNSEREKEKLFF; D: NA; size: NA; V: TRBV12-3/TRBV12-4; J: TRBJ1-4
DNA: TGTGCCAGCAGCCGGACGGCGGGGGGGCTCGATAGCATAGATACGCGGTATTTT; CDR3: CASSRTAGGLDSIDTRYF; D: TRBD2; size: NA; V: TRBV11-2; J: TRBJ2-3
DNA: TGCAGCGGCGGAGGTCTGGGGGGCCACGATACACAGTATTTT; CDR3: CSGGGLGGHDTQYF; D: NA; size: NA; V: TRBV29-1; J: TRBJ2-3
DNA: TGTGCTAGCAGCCTAGCCGCCGGGGTAGGGGAGATCCAGTACTTC; CDR3: CASSLAAGVGEIQYF; D: NA; size: NA; V: TRBV11-2; J: TRBJ2-5
DNA: TGTGCCAGCAGTTTACGACAGGCAGGTCCAGAGACCCAGTACTTC; CDR3: CASSLRQAGPETQYF; D: NA; size: many; V: TRBV28; J: TRBJ2-5